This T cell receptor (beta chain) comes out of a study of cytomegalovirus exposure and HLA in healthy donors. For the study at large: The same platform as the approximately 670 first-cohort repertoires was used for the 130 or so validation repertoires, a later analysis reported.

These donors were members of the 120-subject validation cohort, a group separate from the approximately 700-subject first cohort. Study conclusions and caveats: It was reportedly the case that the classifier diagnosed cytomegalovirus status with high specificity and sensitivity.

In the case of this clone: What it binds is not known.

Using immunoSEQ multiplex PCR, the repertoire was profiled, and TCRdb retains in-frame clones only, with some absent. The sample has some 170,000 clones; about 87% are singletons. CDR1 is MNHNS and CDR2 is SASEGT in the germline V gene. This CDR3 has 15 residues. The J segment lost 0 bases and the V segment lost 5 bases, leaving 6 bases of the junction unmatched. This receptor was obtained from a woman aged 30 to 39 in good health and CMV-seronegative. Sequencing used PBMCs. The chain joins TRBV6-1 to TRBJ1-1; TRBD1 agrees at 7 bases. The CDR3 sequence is CASSQRQGVNTEAFF. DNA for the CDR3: TGTGCCAGCAGTCAAAGACAGGGAGTGAACACTGAAGCTTTCTTT.